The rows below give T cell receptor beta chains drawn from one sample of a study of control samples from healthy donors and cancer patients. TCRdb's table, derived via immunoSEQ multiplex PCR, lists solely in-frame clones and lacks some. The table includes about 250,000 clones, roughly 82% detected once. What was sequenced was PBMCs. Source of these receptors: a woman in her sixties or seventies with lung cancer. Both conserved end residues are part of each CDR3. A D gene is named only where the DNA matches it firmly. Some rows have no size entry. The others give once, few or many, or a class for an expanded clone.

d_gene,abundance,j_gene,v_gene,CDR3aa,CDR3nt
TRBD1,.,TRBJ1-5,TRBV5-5,CASSWGQHSNQPQHF,TGTGCCAGCAGCTGGGGACAGCATAGCAATCAGCCCCAGCATTTT
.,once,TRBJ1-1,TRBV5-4,CASSWENTEAFF,TGTGCCAGCAGCTGGGAGAACACTGAAGCTTTCTTT
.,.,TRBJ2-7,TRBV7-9,CASTEDNSYEQYF,TGTGCCAGCACCGAGGACAATTCCTACGAGCAGTACTTC
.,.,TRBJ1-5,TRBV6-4,CASSDSLRIHSNQPQHF,TGTGCCAGCAGTGACTCTCTTCGGATCCATAGCAATCAGCCCCAGCATTTT
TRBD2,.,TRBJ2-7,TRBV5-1,CASSLGPSGEISYEQYF,TGCGCCAGCAGCTTGGGTCCTAGCGGGGAGATCTCCTACGAGCAGTACTTC
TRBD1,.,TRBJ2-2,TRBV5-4,CASSLRGGAGGELFF,TGTGCCAGCAGCTTGAGAGGGGGCGCGGGCGGGGAGCTGTTTTTT
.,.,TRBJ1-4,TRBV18,CASSLTLATNEKLFF,TGTGCCAGCTCACTTACTCTGGCAACTAATGAAAAACTGTTTTTT
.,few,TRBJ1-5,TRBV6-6,CASSYVGSGQPQHF,TGTGCCAGCAGTTACGTCGGCAGTGGTCAGCCCCAGCATTTT
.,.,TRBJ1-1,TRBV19,CASSIGRTEAFF,TGTGCCAGTAGTATAGGGCGGACTGAAGCTTTCTTT
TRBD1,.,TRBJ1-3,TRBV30,CAWRAGTASGNTIYF,TGTGCCTGGAGGGCCGGGACAGCCTCTGGAAACACCATATATTTT
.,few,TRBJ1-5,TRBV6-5,CASNLEGQPQHF,TGTGCCAGCAATTTAGAGGGGCAGCCCCAGCATTTT
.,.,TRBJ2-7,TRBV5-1,CAPGRQLTYEQYF,TGCGCTCCCGGACGACAGCTAACCTACGAGCAGTACTTC
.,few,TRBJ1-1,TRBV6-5,CASSYSGSGQFF,TGTGCCAGCAGTTACTCGGGCAGCGGACAATTCTTT
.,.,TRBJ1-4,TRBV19,CASSISGIPNEKLFF,TGTGCCAGTAGTATATCTGGCATTCCGAATGAAAAACTGTTTTTT
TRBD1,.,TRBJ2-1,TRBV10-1,CASSQEHGTGEFF,TGCGCCAGCAGCCAAGAGCATGGAACAGGGGAGTTCTTC
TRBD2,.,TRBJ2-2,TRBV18,CASSPQASGAGELFF,TGTGCCAGCTCACCACAGGCTAGCGGGGCCGGGGAGCTGTTTTTT
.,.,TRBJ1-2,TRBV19,CATAGRPPYGYTF,TGTGCCACCGCCGGACGGCCGCCCTATGGCTACACCTTC
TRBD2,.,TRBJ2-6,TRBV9,CASSVSVETSGVSGANVLTF,TGTGCCAGCAGCGTATCCGTGGAGACTAGCGGAGTCTCTGGGGCCAACGTCCTGACTTTC